This T cell receptor (beta chain) emerged from a study of Graves' ophthalmopathy and Graves' hyperthyroidism. Study-wide points: Using a 13-signature model, the authors split ophthalmopathy from stable hyperthyroidism, with roughly 90% sensitivity and 81.08% specificity.

Every ophthalmopathy donor presented moderate-to-severe activity, CAS ≥3, NOSPECS ≥4 and duration under 3 months. Pregnancy or lactation, uncontrolled infections and other autoimmune diseases were grounds for excluding patients. The evidence that diagnosis relied on was clinical symptoms, serum thyroxine, TRAb, thyroid ultrasound and orbital computed tomography. CDR3 regions of TCR beta were amplified from RNA transcripts. RT-PCR with HTBI primers came first, then second-round multiplex PCR. TCRdb ran MiXCR on the multiplex PCR reads and lists one entry per CDR3 protein. The data hold hundreds of thousands of distinct CDR3 sequences, with 40% observed a single time. Trimming pared 2 bases from V and 0 bases from J, leaving 14 bases between. Germline CDR1 SEHNR, CDR2 FQNEAQ (reference sequence). The CDR3 has 18 amino acids. This clonotype was detected ten times or more. Its antigen remains unknown.

The V call is TRBV7-9, the J call TRBJ1-6, with a tentative D call TRBD1 (5 bases). The source material was peripheral blood. This clonotype originated in an adult man with Graves' ophthalmopathy. CDR3 loop: CASSLRPTASSYNSPLHF. Here the CDR3 DNA reads TGTGCCAGCAGCTTACGGCCGACAGCTAGCTCCTATAATTCACCCCTCCACTTT.